Sequencing of this T cell receptor beta chain was carried out in a study of T cells in Graves' hyperthyroidism and ophthalmopathy. Background on the study: Staff took peripheral blood when the initial diagnosis was made, before any treatment began.

In germline, CDR1 is DFQATT, CDR2 SNEGSKA (reference sequence). The junction had 7 bases not matched to a gene; V was cut back by 6 bases and J by 4 bases. The CDR3 consists of 14 residues. Amplification of TCR beta CDR3 regions used RNA as the template. First-round RT-PCR targeting the TCR CDR3 was performed with the HTBI primer set. One entry per CDR3 protein, called by TCRdb with MiXCR from the multiplex PCR reads. The sample has some 620,000 distinct CDR3 sequences; 15% to 20% are singletons. This clonotype was obtained from a woman in her twenties or thirties with Graves' hyperthyroidism. The chain employs TRBV20-1 and TRBJ2-7, with 12 positions matching TRBD1. Source material: blood. The CDR3 DNA is TGCAGTGCACGCAGGGACAGGGGGCATTACGAGCAGTACTTC. This translates into CSARRDRGHYEQYF.